This TCR beta chain was retrieved from a study of neurological immune-mediated disorders. Study-wide context: Secondary progressive disease was present in 3, and relapsing-remitting disease in approximately 30, of the approximately 35 multiple sclerosis patients.

Unsorted libraries were derived from 2 million PBMCs stored at -80 C. V was cut by 4 bases and J by 0 bases, with 14 bases left in between. The CDR3 is 16 residues long. Germline V gives CDR1 SGHRS, CDR2 YFSETQ. At least ten counts were recorded for this clonotype. Its antigen is not known. 5'RACE with 10-nucleotide random UMIs produced the cDNA. TCRdb fed the 5' RACE reads into MiXCR, producing one record per CDR3 protein. The sample contains 80,000 to 100,000 distinct CDR3 sequences, 3% to 4.5% of which appear only once. The study, taken as a whole, reports: The absence of any CDR3 amino acid sequence shared by expanded clones across subjects suggests that repertoires were private in all groups.

The chain is built from TRBV5-1 and TRBJ1-3, with no clear D. Sample: PBMCs. The origin of this receptor is a woman in her 50s with multiple sclerosis. DNA of the CDR3: TGCGCCAGCAGCCCCCGTGGCAGCTCCTCTGGAAACACCATATATTTT. The encoded protein is CASSPRGSSSGNTIYF.